These T cell receptor beta chains were read from a single sample in a study of blood T cell repertoires in COVID-19. Clones were sequenced by immunoSEQ multiplex PCR, and TCRdb holds only the in-frame ones, with some missing. The sample has around 300,000 clones, roughly nine tenths seen once. The sample consisted of peripheral blood. Receptors originate from a woman aged 25-40 years with COVID-19, enrolled during active disease. The CDR3 runs from the conserved cysteine through the conserved F or W. Fields, in order: J gene, clone size, D gene, V gene, CDR3 protein, CDR3 DNA. The D gene is left open where the match is weak. Where a row states a size, it is once, few, many or the class of an expanded clone; other rows omit it.

TRBJ2-3 . . TRBV5-1 CASSFTSWGDTQYF TGCGCCAGCAGCTTCACTAGCTGGGGAGATACGCAGTATTTT
TRBJ1-5 once . TRBV6-1 CASSELGPVSNQPQHF TGTGCCAGCAGTGAACTTGGTCCGGTTAGCAATCAGCCCCAGCATTTT
TRBJ2-3 . . TRBV7-8 CASSLDGMADTQYF TGTGCCAGCAGCTTAGACGGGATGGCAGATACGCAGTATTTT
TRBJ2-1 . . TRBV3-1/TRBV3-2 CASSQGGVAFYNEQFF TGTGCCAGCAGCCAAGGAGGAGTCGCCTTTTACAATGAGCAGTTCTTC
TRBJ1-2 . . TRBV6-1 CASSEQGTGYGYTF TGTGCCAGCAGTGAACAGGGAACGGGCTATGGCTACACCTTC
TRBJ1-1 . . TRBV2 CASHPQGLPEAFF TGTGCCAGCCATCCACAGGGCTTACCTGAAGCTTTCTTT
TRBJ1-5 . TRBD1 TRBV27 CASAESGTVGLYSNQPQHF TGTGCCAGCGCTGAATCCGGGACAGTGGGACTTTATAGCAATCAGCCCCAGCATTTT
TRBJ2-4 . TRBD2 TRBV4-2 CASSQDFSGFLAGAKNIQYF TGTGCCAGCAGCCAAGATTTTAGCGGGTTTCTAGCGGGAGCCAAAAACATTCAGTACTTC
TRBJ2-1 . . TRBV9 CASSVGAGYGEEQFF TGTGCCAGCAGCGTAGGGGCAGGCTACGGGGAAGAGCAGTTCTTC
TRBJ2-7 . . TRBV3-1/TRBV3-2 CASSQTDRYEQYF TGTGCCAGCAGCCAAACAGATCGGTACGAGCAGTACTTC
TRBJ1-4 . . TRBV10-3 CAINDAGSMEKLFF TGTGCCATCAACGATGCGGGTAGTATGGAAAAACTGTTTTTT
TRBJ1-3 . . TRBV5-4 CASSPRLPSGNTIYF TGTGCCAGCAGCCCGAGACTGCCCTCTGGAAACACCATATATTTT
TRBJ1-5 . TRBD1 TRBV19 CASSQGVGYNQPQHF TGTGCCAGTAGTCAGGGGGTAGGGTACAATCAGCCCCAGCATTTT
TRBJ1-1 once . TRBV7-2 CASSFGISEAFF TGTGCCAGCAGCTTCGGGATTTCTGAAGCTTTCTTT
TRBJ2-5 . TRBD1 TRBV19 CATRGRDRGRETQYF TGTGCCACCAGGGGGAGGGACAGGGGAAGGGAGACCCAGTACTTC
TRBJ2-7 . TRBD1 TRBV28 CASSHISGTVGQRTSRDPYF TGTGCCAGCAGTCATATTTCCGGGACAGTGGGACAGCGTACGAGCCGGGATCCGTACTTC
TRBJ2-1 . . TRBV7-3 CASSLRQGYEQFF TGTGCCAGCAGCTTACGGCAGGGATATGAGCAGTTCTTC
TRBJ2-7 . . TRBV7-2 CASSPSQSASSYEQYF TGTGCCAGCAGCCCGAGTCAGAGCGCGAGCTCCTACGAGCAGTACTTC
TRBJ2-1 . TRBD2 TRBV20-1 CSASAAGGPARLF TGCAGTGCTAGTGCGGCGGGAGGTCCGGCGCGGCTCTTC
TRBJ2-5 . TRBD2 TRBV28 CASSAPGLAETQYF TGTGCCAGCAGCGCACCGGGACTAGCAGAGACCCAGTACTTC
TRBJ1-1 . . TRBV5-6 CASSLAPPTRTEAFF TGTGCCAGCAGCTTGGCCCCCCCAACTAGGACTGAAGCTTTCTTT
TRBJ1-2 . TRBD1 TRBV28 CASRGQGRFGYTF TGTGCCAGCAGGGGACAGGGACGTTTCGGCTACACCTTC
TRBJ1-5 . . TRBV27 CASSFVVGQPQHF TGTGCCAGCAGTTTTGTCGTCGGTCAGCCCCAGCATTTT
TRBJ2-5 . . TRBV5-5 CASSLNPGVQETQYF TGTGCCAGCAGCTTGAACCCCGGAGTCCAAGAGACCCAGTACTTC